These T cell receptor beta chains were read from a single sample in a study of CD8 T cells in ankylosing spondylitis. Each CDR3 protein gets one entry after TCRdb re-called the 5' RACE reads with MiXCR. The sample yields about 500,000 distinct CDR3 sequences, about 5.2% seen once. The sequenced sample was blood, either unsorted or a sorted T cell fraction (not recorded which). The receptors here all came from a male donor with ankylosing spondylitis. The CDR3 runs from the conserved cysteine through the conserved F or W.

TRBJ2-1 | TRBV7-2 | CASSSADRGAHNEQFF
TRBJ2-7 | TRBV29-1 | CSVRGGESYEQYF
TRBJ2-7 | TRBV9 | CASSVGDAGGEQYF
TRBJ2-7 | TRBV12-3/TRBV12-4 | CARSITSGGTSYGVYEQYF
TRBJ2-3 | TRBV2 | CAALAGGFSLDTQYF
TRBJ2-1 | TRBV5-1 | CASSLYSGGLVYNEQFF
TRBJ1-1 | TRBV12-3/TRBV12-4 | CASSLTGRNTEAFF
TRBJ2-5 | TRBV10-3 | CAISESAGGRSETQYF
TRBJ1-3 | TRBV7-2 | CASSPTGPLSGNTIYF
TRBJ2-3 | TRBV20-1 | CSASGLALQPRTDTQYF
TRBJ2-7 | TRBV4-2 | CASSQGASGNYEQYF
TRBJ1-5 | TRBV24-1 | CATSDREFNQPQHF
TRBJ2-3 | TRBV29-1 | CSVAGAGISTQYF
TRBJ2-7 | TRBV5-5 | CASSRTATISYEQYF
TRBJ1-2 | TRBV4-3 | CASSQDGRVNYGYTF
TRBJ2-1 | TRBV14 | CASSPTNFKQFF
TRBJ1-5 | TRBV10-3 | CAIRNRVGGPQHF
TRBJ2-7 | TRBV20-1 | CSAPSGIGGEQYF
TRBJ1-5 | TRBV20-1 | CSASPSLNQPQHF
TRBJ1-1 | TRBV6-5 | CASSYTRGNTEAFF
TRBJ1-1 | TRBV20-1 | CSADTGIWENTEAFF
TRBJ1-1 | TRBV9 | CASSVGGGMNTEAFF
TRBJ2-3 | TRBV20-1 | CSAWDRTGTDTQYF